This TCR beta chain derives from a study of T cell therapy after organ transplantation (dated by TCRdb to the late 2010s). Notes on the research overall: The therapy products consisted of autologous CMV-specific T cells grown in vitro for 2 to 3 weeks using a peptide pool of 30 HLA class I and II CMV epitopes. Pretherapy peripheral blood samples were collected before commencement of T cell therapy. Long-term post-therapy samples were obtainable from only about 85% of the 10 patients. Across 2 to 6 intravenous infusions, patients got a median of 1.92 x 10^8 CMV-specific T cells. This study was a follow-up analysis of the TRBV repertoire from an open-label phase I trial that tested autologous CMV-specific adoptive T cell therapy in people who had received solid-organ transplants. Patients were given up to 6 doses of T cells at 2-week intervals and were followed for 25 to 35 weeks after finishing therapy. Most of the ten patients were classed as clinical responders and two as nonresponders.

Broad study findings and their caveats: Reconstitution after therapy appeared to include not only transferred clonotypes but also endogenous clonotypes that had not been detected in the therapy products. Assessment of confounders such as concurrent antirejection and antiviral medications was prevented by the small cohort. Before therapy, nonresponders had marked clonal expansions, and after therapy the repertoires of nonresponders changed only minimally. Fold change in CD8 clonality after therapy was inversely correlated with pretherapy clonality, suggesting that less biased repertoires were more receptive to remodeling. The small number of expansions detected in nonresponders may be due to reduced sample coverage caused by poor CD8+ T cell yield.

The sample's time point label is to be understood as: before start of T cell therapy. Patients were solid-organ transplant recipients with drug-resistant/recurrent cytomegalovirus. Approximately 11 trial participants were chosen for repertoire analysis on the basis of the availability of post-therapy peripheral blood mononuclear cells. Viable CD3+CD8+CD4- lymphocytes were sorted from PBMCs on a BD FACSAria III. Genomic DNA was extracted from sorted cells with the Qiagen DNeasy Kit. From the germline V gene, CDR1 is MGHRA and CDR2 is YSYEKL. The CDR3 holds 16 amino acids from the cysteine to the phenylalanine. Only the CDR3 part of the read is kept: 48 bases, read in frame from the first base. V gives up 10 bases and J gives up 0 bases, and the segment between their germline ends measures 21 bases. The immunoSEQ two-step, bias-controlled multiplex PCR assay was used to amplify TRB CDR3 regions from genomic DNA. CDR3 libraries were sequenced on an Illumina NextSeq 500. As for how the authors treated the data: The immunoSEQ Analyzer platform was used for the initial alignment and bioinformatics, which included bias normalization against synthetic CDR3 analogs. Annotation of V, D and J genes was based on the definitions in the IMGT database. Additional TRBV analyses were carried out with default settings in VDJtools version 1.1.10 and the R package tcR version 2.2.1.11. GLIPH analysis was done using default settings in version 1.0. To test for significant clonotype frequency changes in CDR3 sequences with at least 5 reads, a 2-sided binomial test with Benjamini-Hochberg correction (alpha = 0.01) was used. TCRdb obtained this table from immuneACCESS and retained in-frame rearrangements with V and J assigned. These tables miss some clones; where compared with another copy, unresolved V genes account for less than half of the shortfall, and the remainder is unexplained. The V and J calls and clone size come from that table; D and trimming were worked out from the DNA. This sample comprises around 50,000 clones, about 94% of them detected only once. The top ten hold over 2.5% of the sample.

For this clone: This clone's antigen is unknown. No much larger clonotype is one base removed from it; base qualities were not supplied.

The receptor was derived from a human patient who had received a solid organ transplant and had CMV disease. This chain is built from TRBV4-1 and TRBJ1-1; TRBD1 might be the D gene, on 5 matching bases. Sample: CD8+ T cells from blood, taken before autologous CMV-specific T cell therapy. The CDR3 here reads CATSLKDGGLNTEAFF. The nucleotide sequence reads TGCGCCACCTCCTTAAAGGACGGGGGTCTGAACACTGAAGCTTTCTTT.